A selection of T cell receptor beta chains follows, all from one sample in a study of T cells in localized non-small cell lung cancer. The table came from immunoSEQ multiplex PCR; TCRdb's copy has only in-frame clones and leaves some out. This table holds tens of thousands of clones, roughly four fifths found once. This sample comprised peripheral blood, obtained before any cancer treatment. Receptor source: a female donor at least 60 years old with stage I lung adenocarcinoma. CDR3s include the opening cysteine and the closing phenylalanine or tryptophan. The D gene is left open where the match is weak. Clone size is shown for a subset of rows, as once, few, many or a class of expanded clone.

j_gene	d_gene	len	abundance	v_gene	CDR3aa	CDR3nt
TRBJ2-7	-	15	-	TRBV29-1	CSVLGSRGDDYEQYF	TGCAGCGTTTTAGGGTCGCGCGGCGATGACTACGAGCAGTACTTC
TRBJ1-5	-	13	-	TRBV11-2	CASSLTDDQPQHF	TGTGCCAGCAGCTTGACGGATGATCAGCCCCAGCATTTT
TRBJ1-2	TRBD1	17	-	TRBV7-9	CASSLGWDSMVSRGYTF	TGTGCCAGCAGCTTAGGCTGGGACAGCATGGTATCCCGAGGCTACACCTTC
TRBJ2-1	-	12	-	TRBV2	CASKRGGNEQFF	TGTGCCAGCAAGCGTGGGGGAAATGAGCAGTTCTTC
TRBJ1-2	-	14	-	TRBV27	CASRRTSMNYGYTF	TGTGCCAGCAGACGGACATCCATGAACTATGGCTACACCTTC
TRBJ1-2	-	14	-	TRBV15	CATSRDTMDYGYTF	TGTGCCACCAGCAGAGATACGATGGACTATGGCTACACCTTC
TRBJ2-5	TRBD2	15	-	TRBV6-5	CASSRLAGVKETQYF	TGTGCCAGCAGTCGACTAGCGGGAGTTAAAGAGACCCAGTACTTC
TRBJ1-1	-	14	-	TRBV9	CASSVDTGRTEAFF	TGTGCCAGCAGCGTAGATACAGGGCGGACTGAAGCTTTCTTT
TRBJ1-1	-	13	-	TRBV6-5	CASSYIERSEAFF	TGTGCCAGCAGTTACATTGAAAGGTCAGAAGCTTTCTTT
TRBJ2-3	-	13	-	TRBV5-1	CASYRTEGGVQYF	TGCGCCAGCTATCGGACAGAGGGGGGTGTGCAGTATTTT
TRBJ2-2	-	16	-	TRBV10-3	CAISLSRGRTVGELFF	TGTGCCATCAGCCTCTCTCGGGGGAGGACCGTGGGGGAGCTGTTTTTT
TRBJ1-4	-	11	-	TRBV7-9	CASSRVEKLFF	TGTGCCAGCAGTCGAGTGGAAAAACTGTTTTTT
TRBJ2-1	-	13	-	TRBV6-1	CASSFGTYNEQFF	TGTGCCAGCAGTTTTGGAACCTACAATGAGCAGTTCTTC
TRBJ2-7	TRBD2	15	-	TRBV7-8	CASRRTSGGHYEQYF	TGTGCCAGCAGAAGAACTAGCGGGGGGCACTACGAGCAGTACTTC
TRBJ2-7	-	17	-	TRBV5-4	CASSSAPRDPGLREQYF	TGTGCCAGCAGCAGTGCCCCCCGGGACCCCGGGCTGCGCGAGCAGTACTTC
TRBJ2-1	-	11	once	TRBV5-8	CASSLALEQFF	TGTGCCAGCAGCTTGGCACTGGAGCAGTTCTTC
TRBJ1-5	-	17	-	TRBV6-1	CASSEWDPRRSNQPQHF	TGTGCCAGCAGTGAATGGGACCCCAGAAGGAGCAATCAGCCCCAGCATTTT
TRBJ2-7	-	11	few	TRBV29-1	CSVRGAYEQYF	TGCAGCGTTAGAGGGGCCTACGAGCAGTACTTC
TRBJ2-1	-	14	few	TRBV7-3	CASSLTLANNEQFF	TGTGCCAGCAGCTTAACGTTGGCCAACAATGAGCAGTTCTTC
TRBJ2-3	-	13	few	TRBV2	CASSFSPRDTQYF	TGTGCCAGCAGTTTTTCCCCAAGGGATACGCAGTATTTT
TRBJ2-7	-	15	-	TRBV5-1	CASSLSGQMSGEQYF	TGCGCCAGCAGCTTGAGCGGGCAGATGTCCGGCGAGCAGTACTTC
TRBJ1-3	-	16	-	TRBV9	CASSVGGFSSGNTIYF	TGTGCCAGCAGCGTAGGGGGGTTCAGCTCTGGAAACACCATATATTTT
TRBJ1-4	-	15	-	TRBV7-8	CASSPRQSAAEKLFF	TGTGCCAGCAGCCCCCGACAGTCGGCGGCTGAAAAACTGTTTTTT
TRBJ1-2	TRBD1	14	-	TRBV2	CASSKGQGTYGYTF	TGTGCCAGCAGTAAGGGACAGGGAACCTATGGCTACACCTTC
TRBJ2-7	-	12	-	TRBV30	CAWNRAAYEQYF	TGTGCCTGGAACAGGGCCGCCTACGAGCAGTACTTC
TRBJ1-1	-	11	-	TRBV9	CPLHGTRLDIF	TGTCCCCTCCACGGGACTCGCCTGGATATCTTT
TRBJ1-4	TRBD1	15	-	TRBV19	CASSILTGAGEKLFF	TGTGCCAGTAGTATCCTGACAGGGGCGGGAGAAAAACTGTTTTTT
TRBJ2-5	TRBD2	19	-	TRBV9	CASSVAGTRGGAGGETQYF	TGTGCCAGCAGCGTAGCCGGGACGAGAGGGGGAGCGGGGGGAGAGACCCAGTACTTC
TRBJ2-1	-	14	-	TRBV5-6	CASSLVGSWNEQFF	TGTGCCAGCAGCTTGGTCGGGAGCTGGAATGAGCAGTTCTTC
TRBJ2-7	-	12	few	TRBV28	CASRGDTYEQYF	TGTGCCAGCAGGGGGGATACCTACGAGCAGTACTTC
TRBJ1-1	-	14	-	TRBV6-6	CASSPTGRNTEAFF	TGTGCCAGCAGTCCAACGGGGAGGAACACTGAAGCTTTCTTT
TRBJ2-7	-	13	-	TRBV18	CASSSSGMGEQYF	TGTGCCAGCTCATCTTCGGGGATGGGGGAGCAGTACTTC
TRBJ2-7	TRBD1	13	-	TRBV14	CASSGQGAYEQYF	TGTGCCAGCAGCGGACAGGGGGCCTACGAGCAGTACTTC
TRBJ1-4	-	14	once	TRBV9	CASSVGQGNEKLFF	TGTGCCAGCAGCGTAGGGCAGGGGAATGAAAAACTGTTTTTT
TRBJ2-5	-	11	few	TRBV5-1	CASSEQETQYF	TGCGCCAGCAGCGAGCAAGAGACCCAGTACTTC